This T cell receptor beta chain was recovered during a study of shared clonotypes between healthy human individuals. Study-level results: It was expected that sequencing depth would affect clonotype sharing among donors.

Turning to this clone: Its antigen is unidentified.

Germline V gene sequence: CDR1 SQVTM, CDR2 ANQGSEA. The CDR3 covers 14 residues. V shed 4 bases and J shed 5 bases, with 16 bases lying between them. Every donor was a Caucasian adult from Nashville, Tennessee. At a deep level, the assay was run. The protocol was immunoSEQ multiplex PCR, while the TCRdb copy is restricted to in-frame clones and leaves out a portion. The table includes roughly 200,000 clones, roughly 70% detected once. The sequenced sample was memory CD4+ T cells sorted from blood. Subset denoted: CD45RA-negative fraction. The clonotype originates from a man younger than 45 in good health. The genes are TRBV29-1 and TRBJ2-3; the D gene is possibly TRBD2 (6 bases). As DNA, the CDR3 is TGCAGCGTTGTAAACTTACCGGGACTAGATACGCAGTATTTT. Protein sequence: CSVVNLPGLDTQYF.